This T cell receptor (beta chain) was documented in a study of blood T cell repertoires in COVID-19 (TCRdb year 2020). In terms of the full investigation: The collaborator samples originated in the United States, Italy and Spain and spanned the acute and convalescent phases of COVID-19. The material from the prospective study consisted of cDNA or gDNA derived from T cells, B-cell-depleted T cells, or PBMCs. Subjects who had been exposed to COVID-19, were actively infected with it, or had recovered from it provided the deeply sampled blood TCRbeta repertoires that made up the dataset. The repertoires were released in a freely available public database meant as a resource for research on the immune response to SARS-CoV-2. Samples came from the ongoing ImmuneRACE study (first 160 participants) plus 1,254 subjects from 6 global collaborators. The sample metadata nearly always contained a de-identified subject ID, COVID-19 status, age in years and sex. Where HLA class I and class II types were available, the types were taken from metadata supplied by the sample provider, not from assay-based typing. General conclusions and limits of the study: Clinical and demographic metadata were provided uncurated, with the amount varying by source and participant.

Notes on this clone: Its target antigen remains unknown. No quality values exist for individual bases; no much larger clone is one base distant.

Relative to germline, V is 0 bases shorter and J is 5 bases shorter, with 15 bases between their ends. The germline V gene supplies CDR1 ENHRY and CDR2 SYGVKD. The CDR3, cysteine through phenylalanine, is 16 amino acids long. The only DNA kept is the CDR3, 48 bases in frame from the first base. Collaborating institutions collected whole blood in K2EDTA tubes following their own protocols. For TCRbeta analysis, collaborators shipped samples as frozen whole blood, isolated PBMCs, or DNA extracted from either of those sample types. TCRbeta CDR3 regions were amplified from genomic DNA by means of the immunoSEQ Assay, a bias-controlled multiplex PCR. In the original analysis: Within the assay, amplification of reference gene primers was used to estimate how many nucleated cells each sample contained. Sequence reads were collapsed and filtered to measure the absolute abundance of every unique TCRbeta CDR3 rearrangement. Productive Simpson clonality was computed per sample as the square root of Simpson's diversity index over productive rearrangements. In its TCRdb copy, this immuneACCESS table keeps in-frame sequences only and misses some clones. Where compared with another copy, unresolved V genes explain less than half of these, and the others have no known cause. V and J calls and clone size are those listed in that table; D and trimming were worked out from the DNA. Present in this sample are about 200,000 clones, about three quarters of which were seen just once. The ten biggest clones cover less than 7% of the sample.

The sequence links TRBV10-3 to TRBJ2-3; a weak D assignment points to TRBD2 (6 bases agree). The receptor's source is a woman in her seventies with acute or convalescent COVID-19. Sequencing used peripheral blood. The DNA is as follows: TGTGCCATCAGTGAGTCGTCGGCGGGAACTGGAGATACGCAGTATTTT. It codes for CAISESSAGTGDTQYF.